The rows below give T cell receptor beta chains drawn from one sample of a study of blood T cell repertoires in COVID-19. Clones were sequenced by immunoSEQ multiplex PCR, and TCRdb holds only the in-frame ones, with some missing. The profile covers some 130,000 clones, with around 79% appearing a single time and 20% to 25% taken by the ten largest. The sequenced sample was peripheral blood. The receptor set was obtained from a man older than 75 with acute or convalescent COVID-19. Each CDR3 is given without its conserved first and last residue. Part of the rows lack a size; the others show once, few, many or a class for expanded clones.

v_call	clone_size	j_call	cdr3_aa
TRBV19	once	TRBJ2-2	ASSTGQGWTGELF
TRBV5-4	once	TRBJ2-4	ASSLMGGAKNIQY
TRBV25-1	NA	TRBJ2-5	ASRSDVAAETQY
TRBV21-1	NA	TRBJ1-5	ASSKSRTGGGGNQPQH
TRBV7-9	NA	TRBJ2-7	ASSLVVQGYEQY
TRBV19	NA	TRBJ2-3	ASSAGTGTDTQY
TRBV6-5	NA	TRBJ1-1	ASSWGQNTEAF
TRBV2	NA	TRBJ2-7	ASSAGLAGAYEQY
TRBV9	NA	TRBJ2-7	ASSPSTSGGHEQY
TRBV9	NA	TRBJ1-6	ASSVGVNSPLH
TRBV28	few	TRBJ2-7	ASSFQQGRKEQY
TRBV7-9	NA	TRBJ2-4	ASSWGGAKNIQY
TRBV5-4	NA	TRBJ2-7	ASSVQGSYEQY
TRBV5-1	NA	TRBJ2-1	ASSLEGGEQF
TRBV30	once	TRBJ2-7	AWAHGQGGYEQY
TRBV28	NA	TRBJ1-6	ASSLPLFSNSPLH
TRBV4-2	many	TRBJ2-5	ASSVGTDQETQY
TRBV30	NA	TRBJ2-7	AWSAWSSYEQY
TRBV2	NA	TRBJ2-7	ASTGSGGYEQY
TRBV4-1	NA	TRBJ1-2	ASSHGQRTNYGYT
TRBV6-5	NA	TRBJ1-2	ASSYRQKDGYT
TRBV6-5	NA	TRBJ1-6	ASRGQGGSSPLH
TRBV5-6	once	TRBJ1-3	ASSLEDRGSGNTIY
TRBV28	NA	TRBJ2-3	ASSLSSRGSTDTQY
TRBV5-4	NA	TRBJ1-6	ASSASGTGGSPLH
TRBV28	once	TRBJ1-2	ASSLFPGHGYT
TRBV19	NA	TRBJ1-5	ASSGTGGWQPQH
TRBV28	many	TRBJ1-2	ASSPSISGQVREGGYGYT
TRBV10-3	NA	TRBJ2-1	AISESVQAGNNEQF
TRBV7-2	NA	TRBJ2-1	ASSKSSYNEQF
TRBV7-2	NA	TRBJ1-6	ASSARDNRNSPLH
TRBV7-2	NA	TRBJ2-1	ASSLRGLAGGYEQF
TRBV7-9	NA	TRBJ2-3	ASSNRQGADTQY
TRBV5-4	NA	TRBJ2-5	ASSLQGQGAQRETQY
TRBV9	NA	TRBJ2-5	ASSVEGTPQETQY
TRBV28	NA	TRBJ1-2	ATLGQNYGYT
TRBV19	NA	TRBJ1-5	ASSTSHQPQH
TRBV29-1	NA	TRBJ2-5	SALLAGGLETQY
TRBV4-2	NA	TRBJ1-2	ASSQDNRDRGHGYT
TRBV6-2/TRBV6-3	NA	TRBJ1-2	ASSYPPDREERYGYGYT
TRBV18	NA	TRBJ2-7	ASSPQDSSYEQY
TRBV10-3	few	TRBJ1-1	AISESTRNTEAF
TRBV19	once	TRBJ2-7	ASSIEWDSGGQY
TRBV30	few	TRBJ2-6	AWSRGRISGANVLT
TRBV15	NA	TRBJ2-6	ATSRDRRDRLSGANVLT
TRBV15	NA	TRBJ1-1	ATSRDPGKGTEAF
TRBV7-8	NA	TRBJ1-4	ASSWGQLDEEKLF
TRBV27	NA	TRBJ1-5	ASSLASGTGIQPQH